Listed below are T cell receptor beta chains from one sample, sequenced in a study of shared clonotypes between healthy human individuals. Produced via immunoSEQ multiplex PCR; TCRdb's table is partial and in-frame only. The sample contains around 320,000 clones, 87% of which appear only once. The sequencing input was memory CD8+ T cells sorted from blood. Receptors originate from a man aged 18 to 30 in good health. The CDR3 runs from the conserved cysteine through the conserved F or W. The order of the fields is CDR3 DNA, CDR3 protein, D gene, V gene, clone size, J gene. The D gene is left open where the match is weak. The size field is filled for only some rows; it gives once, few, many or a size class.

CDR3nt: TGTGCCAGCAGCTCATCTAGCGGGACTGCCTACGAGCAGTACTTC; CDR3aa: CASSSSSGTAYEQYF; d_gene: TRBD2; v_gene: TRBV13; abundance: -; j_gene: TRBJ2-7
CDR3nt: TGTGCCAGCAGCTCAAGCAGACAGGGGGACGAAGCTTTCTTT; CDR3aa: CASSSSRQGDEAFF; d_gene: TRBD1; v_gene: TRBV7-9; abundance: -; j_gene: TRBJ1-1
CDR3nt: TGCGCCAGCAGCCAAGTCCAGGCGAACACTGAAGCTTTCTTT; CDR3aa: CASSQVQANTEAFF; d_gene: -; v_gene: TRBV4-1; abundance: -; j_gene: TRBJ1-1
CDR3nt: TGTGCCAGCAGCTTAATTACTACCCACGAGCAGTACTTC; CDR3aa: CASSLITTHEQYF; d_gene: -; v_gene: TRBV7-2; abundance: -; j_gene: TRBJ2-7
CDR3nt: TGTGCCAGCAGAAGACAGGGAGAGGGGCACGAGCAGTACTTC; CDR3aa: CASRRQGEGHEQYF; d_gene: TRBD1; v_gene: TRBV6-5; abundance: -; j_gene: TRBJ2-7
CDR3nt: TGCGCCAGCAGCCGCCTAGGGACAGAGAACACTGAAGCTTTCTTT; CDR3aa: CASSRLGTENTEAFF; d_gene: TRBD1; v_gene: TRBV4-1; abundance: -; j_gene: TRBJ1-1
CDR3nt: TGCGCCAGCAGCCCCGGGACAGGGGTGGGTTACGAGCAGTACTTC; CDR3aa: CASSPGTGVGYEQYF; d_gene: TRBD1; v_gene: TRBV5-1; abundance: -; j_gene: TRBJ2-7
CDR3nt: TGTGCCTGGAGTGTACTCGGGACCGTACCTACAGATACGCAGTATTTT; CDR3aa: CAWSVLGTVPTDTQYF; d_gene: -; v_gene: TRBV30; abundance: once; j_gene: TRBJ2-3
CDR3nt: TGTGCCAGCAGTGGTAGGGGAAAGAACACTGAAGCTTTCTTT; CDR3aa: CASSGRGKNTEAFF; d_gene: -; v_gene: TRBV2; abundance: -; j_gene: TRBJ1-1
CDR3nt: TGTGCCAGCAGCTTGGAGGGACAGGGTTCTCCTGAAGCTTTCTTT; CDR3aa: CASSLEGQGSPEAFF; d_gene: TRBD1; v_gene: TRBV13; abundance: many; j_gene: TRBJ1-1
CDR3nt: TGTGCCAGCAGCTCTCTTGCGGACGGGTATAATTCACCCCTCCACTTT; CDR3aa: CASSSLADGYNSPLHF; d_gene: -; v_gene: TRBV7-9; abundance: -; j_gene: TRBJ1-6
CDR3nt: TGTGCCAGCAGCTTAAAGGGCAGGATGAACTCTGGGGCCAACGTCCTGACTTTC; CDR3aa: CASSLKGRMNSGANVLTF; d_gene: -; v_gene: TRBV7-3; abundance: -; j_gene: TRBJ2-6
CDR3nt: TGTGCCAGCAGTTATCGGGGGGACCAGCCCCAGCATTTT; CDR3aa: CASSYRGDQPQHF; d_gene: -; v_gene: TRBV6-5; abundance: -; j_gene: TRBJ1-5
CDR3nt: TGTGCCAGCAGCCCCGGAGTGGGGCGCAATCAGCCCCAGCATTTT; CDR3aa: CASSPGVGRNQPQHF; d_gene: -; v_gene: TRBV7-9; abundance: -; j_gene: TRBJ1-5
CDR3nt: TGTGCCAGCAGCTTAGGATCAGGCTCTGGGGCCAACGTCCTGACTTTC; CDR3aa: CASSLGSGSGANVLTF; d_gene: -; v_gene: TRBV7-8; abundance: once; j_gene: TRBJ2-6
CDR3nt: TGTGCTAGCAGCTTAGGCTTGGCGGAAAGCCAAGAGACCCAGTACTTC; CDR3aa: CASSLGLAESQETQYF; d_gene: -; v_gene: TRBV7-7; abundance: -; j_gene: TRBJ2-5
CDR3nt: TGTGCCAGCAGTGAATGGTCAACTAATGAAAAACTGTTTTTT; CDR3aa: CASSEWSTNEKLFF; d_gene: -; v_gene: TRBV2; abundance: -; j_gene: TRBJ1-4
CDR3nt: TGTGCCAGCACTCAAACGAGTAGAAGCTCCTACAATGAGCAGTTCTTC; CDR3aa: CASTQTSRSSYNEQFF; d_gene: -; v_gene: TRBV2; abundance: -; j_gene: TRBJ2-1
CDR3nt: TGTGCCAGCAGTTTATGGGGGGTTGTCGGCGTAGAAGAGACCCAGTACTTC; CDR3aa: CASSLWGVVGVEETQYF; d_gene: -; v_gene: TRBV28; abundance: -; j_gene: TRBJ2-5
CDR3nt: TGTGCCGCTGAGGGGCAGTATTTT; CDR3aa: CAAEGQYF; d_gene: -; v_gene: TRBV5-8; abundance: -; j_gene: TRBJ2-3
CDR3nt: TGCGCCAGCAGTCAATCTAGAACGGGGCTGGCAGATACGCAGTATTTT; CDR3aa: CASSQSRTGLADTQYF; d_gene: -; v_gene: TRBV23-1; abundance: -; j_gene: TRBJ2-3
CDR3nt: TGTGCCTGGAGTGAAGCGGGGGGGCCCCGGGAGACCCAGTACTTC; CDR3aa: CAWSEAGGPRETQYF; d_gene: TRBD2; v_gene: TRBV30; abundance: -; j_gene: TRBJ2-5
CDR3nt: TGTGCCAGCAGCCCGCGGGAGTCTGGCACAGATACGCAGTATTTT; CDR3aa: CASSPRESGTDTQYF; d_gene: TRBD2; v_gene: TRBV5-4; abundance: many; j_gene: TRBJ2-3
CDR3nt: TGTGCCAGCAGTTTTATTGGGACAGGCAGGTACGAGCAGTACTTC; CDR3aa: CASSFIGTGRYEQYF; d_gene: TRBD1; v_gene: TRBV27; abundance: -; j_gene: TRBJ2-7
CDR3nt: TGCAGCGTTGTCATCAGGGGGGACTATGGCTACACCTTC; CDR3aa: CSVVIRGDYGYTF; d_gene: TRBD1; v_gene: TRBV29-1; abundance: -; j_gene: TRBJ1-2
CDR3nt: TGTGCCAGCAGTTCCGGGGGGTCCCTGGCCTACGAGCAGTACTTC; CDR3aa: CASSSGGSLAYEQYF; d_gene: TRBD2; v_gene: TRBV6-5; abundance: -; j_gene: TRBJ2-7
CDR3nt: TGCGCCAGCAGCCTAAGAGGGACAGGGGACTACGAGCAGTACTTC; CDR3aa: CASSLRGTGDYEQYF; d_gene: TRBD1; v_gene: TRBV4-1; abundance: -; j_gene: TRBJ2-7
CDR3nt: TGTGCCAGCAGCTCAGGACTAATCTACAATGAGCAGTTCTTC; CDR3aa: CASSSGLIYNEQFF; d_gene: -; v_gene: TRBV13; abundance: -; j_gene: TRBJ2-1
CDR3nt: TGTGCCAGCAGTTTCGGGTTCACAGATACGCAGTATTTT; CDR3aa: CASSFGFTDTQYF; d_gene: -; v_gene: TRBV27; abundance: -; j_gene: TRBJ2-3
CDR3nt: TGTGCCAGCAGCTCACTCCGGGCGGGAGAGACCCAGTACTTC; CDR3aa: CASSSLRAGETQYF; d_gene: -; v_gene: TRBV7-2; abundance: -; j_gene: TRBJ2-5
CDR3nt: TGCAGCGTCCAACATTACATCCAGGCTGTGGAAAAAAATGAGCAGTTCTTC; CDR3aa: CSVQHYIQAVEKNEQFF; d_gene: -; v_gene: TRBV29-1; abundance: -; j_gene: TRBJ2-1
CDR3nt: TGTGCCAGCTCACCACGGTCTTCTGAAGCTTTCTTT; CDR3aa: CASSPRSSEAFF; d_gene: -; v_gene: TRBV18; abundance: -; j_gene: TRBJ1-1
CDR3nt: TGCGCCAGCAGCTGGACCTCGGGACAGGGGGCCTACGAGCAGTACTTC; CDR3aa: CASSWTSGQGAYEQYF; d_gene: TRBD1; v_gene: TRBV5-1; abundance: -; j_gene: TRBJ2-7
CDR3nt: TGTGCCAGCAGCTTAGAGGGTTTCGATGGCTACACCTTC; CDR3aa: CASSLEGFDGYTF; d_gene: -; v_gene: TRBV7-9; abundance: -; j_gene: TRBJ1-2
CDR3nt: TGTGCCAGCAGTTTTGGGGGAGGGGAGCAGTACTTC; CDR3aa: CASSFGGGEQYF; d_gene: TRBD2; v_gene: TRBV28; abundance: -; j_gene: TRBJ2-7
CDR3nt: TGTGCCAGCAGTTACGGGGGAGGGCCACGGGAGACCCAGTACTTC; CDR3aa: CASSYGGGPRETQYF; d_gene: TRBD2; v_gene: TRBV6-5; abundance: -; j_gene: TRBJ2-5
CDR3nt: TGCGCCAGCAGTGAAATGGGGGAGAGGAGAGCTTTCTTT; CDR3aa: CASSEMGERRAFF; d_gene: -; v_gene: TRBV10-1; abundance: -; j_gene: TRBJ1-1
CDR3nt: TGCGCCAGCAGTTTCCACAGGGTTGCGCAGTATTTT; CDR3aa: CASSFHRVAQYF; d_gene: -; v_gene: TRBV10-1; abundance: -; j_gene: TRBJ2-3
CDR3nt: TGTTCTGCGGGGGTCGGAGATACGCAGTATTTT; CDR3aa: CSAGVGDTQYF; d_gene: TRBD2; v_gene: TRBV19; abundance: -; j_gene: TRBJ2-3
CDR3nt: TGCGCCAGCTCCTTACAGGGGGCCTACGAGCAGTACTTC; CDR3aa: CASSLQGAYEQYF; d_gene: TRBD1; v_gene: TRBV10-2; abundance: once; j_gene: TRBJ2-7
CDR3nt: TGTGCCAGCAGTCCGACGAGAGCGGGAGGGCCCGTGTTCTTC; CDR3aa: CASSPTRAGGPVFF; d_gene: TRBD2; v_gene: TRBV6-6; abundance: -; j_gene: TRBJ2-1